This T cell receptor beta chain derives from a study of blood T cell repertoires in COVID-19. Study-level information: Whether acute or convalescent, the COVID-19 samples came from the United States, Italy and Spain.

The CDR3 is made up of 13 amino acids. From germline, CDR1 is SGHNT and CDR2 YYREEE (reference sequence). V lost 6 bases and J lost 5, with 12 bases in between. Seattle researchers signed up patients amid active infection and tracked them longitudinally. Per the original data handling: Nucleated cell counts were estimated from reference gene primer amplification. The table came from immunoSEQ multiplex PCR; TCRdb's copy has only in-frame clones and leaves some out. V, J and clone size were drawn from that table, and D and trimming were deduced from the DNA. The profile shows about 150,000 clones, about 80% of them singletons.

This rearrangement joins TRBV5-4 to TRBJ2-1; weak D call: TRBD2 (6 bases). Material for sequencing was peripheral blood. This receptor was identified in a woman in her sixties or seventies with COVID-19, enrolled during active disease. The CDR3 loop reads CASMTGSNNEQFF. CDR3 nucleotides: TGTGCCAGCATGACCGGGAGCAACAATGAGCAGTTCTTC.